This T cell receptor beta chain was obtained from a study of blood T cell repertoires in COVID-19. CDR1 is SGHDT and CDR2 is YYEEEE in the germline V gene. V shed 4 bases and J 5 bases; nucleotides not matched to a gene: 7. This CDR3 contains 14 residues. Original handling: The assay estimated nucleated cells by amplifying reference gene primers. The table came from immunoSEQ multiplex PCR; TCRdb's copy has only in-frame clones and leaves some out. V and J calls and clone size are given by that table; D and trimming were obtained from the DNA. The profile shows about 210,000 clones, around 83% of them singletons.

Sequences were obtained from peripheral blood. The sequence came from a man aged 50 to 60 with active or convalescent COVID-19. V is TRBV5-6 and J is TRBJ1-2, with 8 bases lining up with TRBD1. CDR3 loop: CASSPKQGGYGYTF. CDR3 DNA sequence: TGTGCCAGCAGCCCGAAACAGGGGGGGTATGGCTACACCTTC.